One T cell receptor beta chain is described in this entry. Antigen specificity is unknown. CDR3 length equals 15 residues. V was clipped by 0 bases and J by 6 bases, with 12 bases between them. Germline V gene lookup returns CDR1 SEHNR and CDR2 FQNEAQ (reference sequence). This table comes from immunoSEQ multiplex PCR, and its TCRdb copy is limited to in-frame clones, with some not included. The sample has 300,000 to 400,000 clones; over 60% are singletons. The TCR beta libraries used 2 to 2.5 micrograms of genomic DNA that came from cryopreserved PBMCs. The entry originates in a study of cytotoxic CD8 clonotypes in ibrutinib-treated CLL. General study findings and limits: Patients had baseline clonality above age-matched healthy donors, and this clonality moved with circulating CD8+ T-cell counts. Sustained-remission patients were sampled at different times than progressing patients were.

J is TRBJ2-1 and V is TRBV7-9; TRBD1 or TRBD2 may be the D gene (6 bases each). This receptor was taken from a human donor with chronic lymphocytic leukemia. Here the sequenced sample was PBMCs, taken after 36 months of ibrutinib treatment. For the CDR3, the DNA is TGTGCCAGCAGCTTAGCGGGGGCGGGACTCAATGAGCAGTTCTTC. The encoded protein is CASSLAGAGLNEQFF.